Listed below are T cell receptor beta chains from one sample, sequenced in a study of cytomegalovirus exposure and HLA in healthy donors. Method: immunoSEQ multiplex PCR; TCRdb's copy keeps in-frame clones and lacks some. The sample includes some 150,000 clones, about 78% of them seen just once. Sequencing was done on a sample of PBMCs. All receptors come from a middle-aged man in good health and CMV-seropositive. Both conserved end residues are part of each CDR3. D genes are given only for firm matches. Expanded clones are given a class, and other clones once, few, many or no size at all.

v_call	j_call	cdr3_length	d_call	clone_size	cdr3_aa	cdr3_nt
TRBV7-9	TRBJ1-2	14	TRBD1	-	CASSPGQGVLGYTF	TGTGCCAGCAGCCCTGGACAGGGAGTTCTTGGCTACACCTTC
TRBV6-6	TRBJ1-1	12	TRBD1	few	CASKLTGAEAFF	TGTGCCAGCAAATTAACAGGGGCTGAAGCTTTCTTT
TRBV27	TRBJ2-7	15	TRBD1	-	CASSFGQGPSYEQYF	TGTGCCAGCAGTTTCGGACAGGGACCGTCCTACGAGCAGTACTTC
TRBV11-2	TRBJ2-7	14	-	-	CASSSEGRWFEQYF	TGTGCCAGCAGCTCCGAGGGCAGGTGGTTCGAGCAGTACTTC
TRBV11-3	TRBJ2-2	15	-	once	CASSLEGGSTGELFF	TGTGCCAGCAGCTTAGAAGGGGGAAGCACCGGGGAGCTGTTTTTT
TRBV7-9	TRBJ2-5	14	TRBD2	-	CASSLGGLVETQYF	TGTGCCAGCAGCCTGGGGGGACTAGTAGAGACCCAGTACTTC
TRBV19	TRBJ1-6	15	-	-	CASSMEGQINSPLHF	TGTGCCAGTAGTATGGAAGGACAAATTAATTCACCCCTCCACTTT
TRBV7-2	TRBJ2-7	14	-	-	CASSLMPSIYEQYF	TGTGCCAGCAGCTTAATGCCCAGTATATACGAGCAGTACTTC
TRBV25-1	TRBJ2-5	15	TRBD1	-	CASSGYDRVQEAQYF	TGTGCCAGCAGTGGGTACGACAGGGTCCAAGAGGCCCAGTACTTC
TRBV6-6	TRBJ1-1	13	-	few	CASSYSPQVEAFF	TGTGCCAGCAGTTACTCACCCCAGGTCGAGGCTTTCTTT
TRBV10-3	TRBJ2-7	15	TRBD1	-	CAISERGTGIYEQYF	TGTGCCATCAGTGAGCGCGGGACAGGTATCTACGAGCAGTACTTC
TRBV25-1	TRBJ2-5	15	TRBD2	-	CASNSGLAGFETQYF	TGTGCCAGCAATTCGGGACTAGCGGGTTTTGAGACCCAGTACTTC
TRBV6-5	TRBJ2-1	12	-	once	CASSLQGFEQFF	TGTGCCAGCAGTTTACAGGGTTTTGAGCAGTTCTTC
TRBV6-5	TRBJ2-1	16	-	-	CASSYHKGGGYNEQFF	TGTGCCAGCAGTTACCATAAGGGGGGGGGCTACAATGAGCAGTTCTTC
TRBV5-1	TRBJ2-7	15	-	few	CASSVDRTSSYEQYF	TGCGCCAGCAGCGTGGACAGAACGAGCTCCTACGAGCAGTACTTC
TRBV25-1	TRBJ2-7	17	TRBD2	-	CASSGGTSGSRVYEQYF	TGTGCCAGCAGTGGGGGGACTAGCGGGAGCCGAGTTTACGAGCAGTACTTC
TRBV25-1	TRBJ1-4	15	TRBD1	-	CASSPRQGAGEKLFF	TGTGCCAGCAGTCCCCGACAGGGCGCGGGGGAAAAACTGTTTTTT
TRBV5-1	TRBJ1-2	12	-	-	CASSLGVYGYTF	TGCGCCAGCAGCTTGGGAGTCTATGGCTACACCTTC